The 31 T cell receptor beta chains given below trace back to one sample, sequenced in a study of T cells after yellow fever vaccination (dated by TCRdb to about 2019). Library preparation was by 5' RACE. Sequenced using an Illumina HiSeq 2500. The public sequencing data were trimmed at Q25 with fastp and processed into clonotypes with MiXCR by TCRdb, which kept only in-frame beta chains. Each CDR3 protein gets just one entry, which takes the most common genes and DNA from the rows behind it. This sample lists 620,000 or so distinct CDR3 sequences; roughly 17% were detected once. About 18% of the sample comes from the top ten. What the treatment or condition label conveys for this sample: live attenuated yellow fever vaccine strain. The sample in question was PBMCs, obtained 5 days after the first yellow fever vaccination. These TCRs come from a man younger than 35 who received the YFV17D yellow fever vaccine.

This clonotype was seen a handful of times. The chain links TRBV4-1 to TRBJ2-3; 9 bases fit TRBD1. Germline CDR1 reads MGHRA; CDR2 reads YSYEKL. After removal of 1 base from V and 0 bases from J, the junction contained 2 bases not matched to a gene. This CDR3 contains 16 residues. In nucleotides, the CDR3 is TGCGCCAGCAGCCAAGCACAGGGGGCTAGCACAGATACGCAGTATTTT. Protein: CASSQAQGASTDTQYF.

This clonotype was observed a few times. The chain links TRBV20-1 to TRBJ2-1; 12 bases map to TRBD2. With V trimmed by 3 bases and J by 7 bases, 7 bases remained unmatched. Germline CDR1 reads DFQATT; CDR2 reads SNEGSKA (reference sequence). This CDR3 is 15 amino acids long. CDR3 residues: CSASFLAGGLNEQFF. The CDR3 DNA sequence: TGCAGTGCTAGCTTTCTAGCGGGGGGGCTTAATGAGCAGTTCTTC.

This clonotype was observed a handful of times. This chain joins TRBV5-1 and TRBJ2-3; D gene unclear. The CDR3 is made up of 13 amino acids. Germline CDR1 reads SGHRS; CDR2 reads YFSETQ. V lost 3 bases and J lost 6, with 11 bases in between. The DNA for the CDR3 is TGCGCCAGCAGCTCCGGAGCCAGGGATACGCAGTATTTT. Its protein is CASSSGARDTQYF.

This chain uses TRBV30 with TRBJ1-1; tentative D call: TRBD1 (6 bases). The CDR3 is 13 residues long. CDR1 and CDR2 (germline): GTSNPN, SVGIG (reference sequence). Trimming took off 2 bases at V and 4 bases at J, with 11 bases between the two ends. CDR3 residues: CAWSLTGSTEAFF. As DNA, the CDR3 is TGTGCCTGGAGTTTAACAGGGAGCACTGAAGCTTTCTTT. Full variable domain (remainder filled in from reference TRBV30 and TRBJ1-1): SQTIHQWPATLVQPVGSPLSLECTVEGTSNPNLYWYRQAAGRGLQLLFYSVGIGQISSEVPQNLSASRPQDRQFILSSKKLLLSDSGFYLCAWSLTGSTEAFFGQGTRLTVV.

This clonotype was detected only a few times. The rearrangement joins TRBV3-1 to TRBJ1-6; D is uncertain. The V gene's germline CDR1 is LGHDT and CDR2 YNNKEL (reference sequence). This CDR3 contains 12 residues. Trimming took off 2 bases at V and 10 bases at J, with 6 bases between the two ends. DNA for the CDR3: TGTGCCAGCAGCCAAATCGGATCACCCCTCCACTTT. Encoded protein: CASSQIGSPLHF.

This sequence joins TRBV20-1 and TRBJ2-7, with 9 bases lining up with TRBD1. This CDR3 contains 15 residues. Unmatched junction bases numbered 13, after V lost 4 bases and J lost 6 bases. The germline gives CDR1 DFQATT, CDR2 SNEGSKA (reference sequence). For the CDR3, the DNA is TGCAGTGCTACGGATCCGGGACAGGGTCCAATCGAGCAGTACTTC. It encodes CSATDPGQGPIEQYF.

This clonotype was observed at least ten times. This chain links TRBV14 with TRBJ2-1; 9 bases align to TRBD2. The CDR3 contains 16 residues. V lost 4 bases to trimming and J lost 4 bases; unmatched junction nucleotides: 8. The V gene's germline CDR1 is SGHDN and CDR2 FVKESK. The CDR3 loop reads CASSLFSGGHYNEQFF. Here the CDR3 DNA reads TGTGCCAGCAGCCTCTTCAGCGGGGGGCATTACAATGAGCAGTTCTTC.

Only a few counts were recorded for this clonotype. The V call is TRBV12-3 or TRBV12-4, the J call TRBJ1-6; D gene uncertain. The V end was cut by 5 bases, the J end by 8 bases, with 7 bases between. This CDR3 is built from 12 residues. The CDR3 loop reads CASSPSYSPLHF. Written as DNA, the CDR3 is TGTGCCAGCAGTCCGAGTTATTCACCCCTCCACTTT.

This sequence joins TRBV6-1 and TRBJ2-2; D ambiguous. This CDR3 has 15 amino acids. Between the trimmed V and J ends, which lost 7 bases and 0 bases, there was a span of 12 bases. Germline values: CDR1 MNHNS, CDR2 SASEGT. The DNA of the CDR3 is TGTGCCAGCAAAAGTCGAAGTCCGAACACCGGGGAGCTGTTTTTT. It is translated as CASKSRSPNTGELFF.

This clonotype was detected many times. The CDR3 nucleotides are TGTGCCAGCAGTTTGGGAGACCCGGAGCAGTTCTTC. This translates into CASSLGDPEQFF. V is TRBV12-3 or TRBV12-4 and J is TRBJ2-1; D is perhaps TRBD2 (5 bases). CDR3 length: 12 residues. Trimming left V 3 bases short and J 10 bases short, with 10 bases between.

This clonotype has only a few counts. This chain links TRBV6-5 with TRBJ1-2; possible D gene TRBD1, 5 bases. The V end lost 2 bases, the J end lost 8 bases, and 15 bases lay between the germline ends. In germline, CDR1 is MNHEY, CDR2 SVGAGI. This CDR3 contains 14 residues. The DNA for the CDR3 is TGTGCCAGCAGTTACGGACACTTCGGCGGCGGCTACACCTTC. Its protein is CASSYGHFGGGYTF.

This clonotype was detected a few times. The chain couples TRBV6-5 to TRBJ2-7; D unresolved. The CDR3 covers 15 residues. Germline V gives CDR1 MNHEY, CDR2 SVGAGI. V lost 2 bases to trimming and J lost 2 bases, with 13 bases between them. The CDR3 is CASSYQRRSTYEQYF. CDR3 DNA: TGTGCCAGCAGTTACCAACGGAGATCAACCTACGAGCAGTACTTC.

This clonotype was seen ten or more times. This chain links TRBV5-1 with TRBJ2-1; 7 bases match TRBD1. After removal of 2 bases from V and 3 bases from J, the junction contained 2 bases not matched to a gene. The CDR3 covers 14 residues. Germline CDR1 is SGHRS and CDR2 is YFSETQ. CDR3 nucleotide sequence: TGCGCCAGCAGCTTTGGGACAGTCTACAATGAGCAGTTCTTC. It codes for CASSFGTVYNEQFF.

This clonotype was counted a few times. The chain recombines TRBV27 with TRBJ1-2, with D possibly being TRBD1 (6 bases). Germline-derived CDR1 and CDR2 are MNHEY and SMNVEV (reference sequence). V was pared by 0 bases and J by 2 bases, with 19 bases between. CDR3 length: 18 residues. The CDR3 DNA reads TGTGCCAGCAGTTTATCGGGGGCAGGTCCTGGTAGCAACTATGGCTACACCTTC. Amino acid sequence: CASSLSGAGPGSNYGYTF.

This clonotype turned up a few times. The chain has TRBV4-1 and TRBJ2-3; D may correspond to TRBD1 or TRBD2 (5 bases each). Germline assignment: CDR1 MGHRA and CDR2 YSYEKL. The CDR3 totals 15 residues. V lost 2 bases and J 4 bases, leaving 13 bases between the germline ends. Here the CDR3 reads CASSQPRAGPDTQYF. The CDR3, as DNA: TGCGCCAGCAGCCAACCGAGGGCAGGGCCAGATACGCAGTATTTT.

The chain recombines TRBV7-3 with TRBJ2-1, with 9 bases matching TRBD1. V lost 10 bases and J lost 7; bases outside the gene matches: 14. This CDR3 has 15 amino acids. Germline CDR1 and CDR2: SGHTA and FQGTGA. The CDR3 DNA reads TGTGCCACCTCCTTTACAGGGGGCGCCGGAAATGAGCAGTTCTTC. It translates to CATSFTGGAGNEQFF.

The V call is TRBV4-3, the J call TRBJ2-6; D not resolved. Between the trimmed V and J ends, which lost 4 bases and 5 bases, there was a span of 12 bases. This CDR3 spans 15 amino acids. Germline-derived CDR1 and CDR2 are LGHNA and YSLEER. The CDR3 DNA sequence: TGCGCCAGCAGCCCGGGCCAATCTAGGGCCAACGTCCTGACTTTC. Residues: CASSPGQSRANVLTF.

This clonotype turned up a few times. The chain joins TRBV7-9 to TRBJ1-1; D is uncertain. The germline gives CDR1 SEHNR, CDR2 FQNEAQ (reference sequence). V was shortened by 2 bases and J by 8 bases, with 6 bases between the two germline ends. This CDR3 is built from 11 residues. The CDR3: CASSLLVEAFF. As DNA, the CDR3 is TGTGCCAGCAGCTTACTCGTGGAAGCTTTCTTT.

V and J are TRBV5-5 and TRBJ1-5; D is ambiguous. CDR3 length equals 14 residues. CDR1 is SGHKS, CDR2 YYEKEE, per germline (reference sequence). V shed 3 bases and J shed 0 bases, with 7 bases lying between them. The CDR3 is CASSSWNSNQPQHF. In nucleotides, the CDR3 is TGTGCCAGCAGCTCATGGAATAGCAATCAGCCCCAGCATTTT. The full variable domain, its missing parts supplied by reference TRBV5-5 and TRBJ1-5, is DAGVTQSPTHLIKTRGQQVTLRCSPISGHKSVSWYQQVLGQGPQFIFQYYEKEERGRGNFPDRFSARQFPNYSSELNVNALLLGDSALYLCASSSWNSNQPQHFGDGTRLSIL.

The genes are TRBV4-2 and TRBJ1-2; D remains ambiguous. V dropped 0 bases and J dropped 5 bases, with 22 bases sitting between them. CDR1 is LGHNA and CDR2 is YNFKEQ in the germline V gene. The CDR3 has 18 residues. The CDR3 here is CASSQESVRVQLSYGYTF. DNA of the CDR3: TGTGCCAGCAGCCAAGAGTCAGTCCGGGTACAGCTAAGTTATGGCTACACCTTC.

This chain joins TRBV10-3 and TRBJ1-1; D is perhaps TRBD1 (5 bases). Germline assignment: CDR1 ENHRY and CDR2 SYGVKD. The CDR3 runs to 13 residues. V gave up 11 bases and J gave up 8 bases, with 21 bases separating them. The CDR3 bases are TGTGCCTTCCGGGCTGGGACTCAAAAGGAAGCTTTCTTT. This sequence encodes CAFRAGTQKEAFF.

In its sample, this clonotype was seen a few times. In nucleotides, the CDR3 is TGTGCCAGCAGCTGGTTCAGATTAGCGGGGGCTTCTGGGTATGAGCAGTTCTTC. This codes for CASSWFRLAGASGYEQFF. The chain joins TRBV11-2 to TRBJ2-1; 9 bases are shared with TRBD2. The CDR3 loop spans 18 amino acids. The V gene's germline CDR1 is SGHAT and CDR2 FQNNGV. V lost 4 bases, J lost 8 bases, and 18 bases stayed unmatched.

This sequence joins TRBV6-2 or TRBV6-3 and TRBJ2-7; 9 nucleotides agree with TRBD1. The CDR3 totals 14 residues. Germline-derived CDR1 and CDR2 are MNHEY and SVGEGT. Losses at the gene ends were 5 bases for V and 4 bases for J; bases not matched to a gene: 6. CDR3 in amino acids: CASSIPGQGYEQYF. The CDR3 DNA reads as TGTGCCAGCAGTATTCCGGGACAGGGTTACGAGCAGTACTTC.

In its sample, this clonotype was seen a few times. The chain uses TRBV5-1 and TRBJ2-6; D might be TRBD2 (6 bases). The CDR3 contains 18 residues. Germline assignment: CDR1 SGHRS and CDR2 YFSETQ. V dropped 3 bases and J dropped 4 bases, with 20 bases sitting between them. This CDR3 is CASSSEPGLTFGANVLTF. The CDR3 coding sequence is TGCGCCAGCAGCTCGGAGCCGGGACTGACATTCGGGGCCAACGTCCTGACTTTC.

The chain couples TRBV24-1 to TRBJ2-3; D is ambiguous. Trimming removed 7 bases at V and 4 bases at J, with 8 bases between. Germline CDR1 reads KGHDR; CDR2 reads SFDVKD. The CDR3 length is 12 residues. The CDR3 spells CATSSGSDTQYF. The CDR3 DNA follows: TGTGCCACCAGCAGTGGGTCAGATACGCAGTATTTT.

The genes are TRBV12-3 or TRBV12-4 and TRBJ2-1, with 11 bases matching TRBD2. The CDR3 length is 17 residues. V lost 2 bases and J lost 9; bases outside the gene matches: 12. The DNA for the CDR3 is TGTGCCAGCAGTTTAAACCCTATAGCGGGGGGGCAAAGTGAGCAGTTCTTC. Protein product: CASSLNPIAGGQSEQFF.

V gene TRBV3-1 combines with J gene TRBJ2-3; D perhaps matches TRBD2 (5 bases). The CDR3 runs 13 residues. Germline CDR1 LGHDT, CDR2 YNNKEL (reference sequence). Trimming removed 1 base from V and 6 bases from J, with 8 bases in between. DNA of the CDR3: TGTGCCAGCAGCCAAGGTTGGGAGGATACGCAGTATTTT. Translating gives CASSQGWEDTQYF.

This clonotype was seen at least ten times. V is TRBV7-3 and J is TRBJ2-5; 8 positions match TRBD2. Germline V gives CDR1 SGHTA, CDR2 FQGTGA. CDR3 size: 17 residues. V lost 1 base to trimming and J lost 5 bases; unmatched junction nucleotides: 12. The CDR3 loop reads CASSLRGLGDSPETQYF. CDR3 nucleotides: TGTGCCAGCAGCTTAAGGGGACTAGGAGATAGTCCGGAGACCCAGTACTTC.

This clonotype was seen ten or more times. This sequence joins TRBV5-4 and TRBJ2-5, with TRBD2 matching 8 bases. Germline CDR1 SGHNT, CDR2 YYREEE (reference sequence). The trim removed 2 bases at V and 2 bases at J, leaving 2 bases unmatched. This CDR3 is 14 amino acids long. CDR3 in DNA: TGTGCCAGCAGCTTTAGCGGGGCTCAAGAGACCCAGTACTTC. The encoded protein is CASSFSGAQETQYF.

The rearrangement uses TRBV14 and TRBJ2-1; D uncertain. This CDR3 contains 15 residues. V was pared by 0 bases and J by 9 bases, with 15 bases between. The germline V gene has CDR1 SGHDN and CDR2 FVKESK. CDR3 DNA: TGTGCCAGCAGCCAAGAAGATCTGGGATTCCTTGAGCAGTTCTTC. This codes for CASSQEDLGFLEQFF.

The chain recombines TRBV10-3 with TRBJ2-3; 8 bases map to TRBD2. The V segment lost 0 bases and the J segment 3 bases; nucleotides outside the gene matches: 8. Germline CDR1 is ENHRY and CDR2 is SYGVKD. The CDR3 has 17 amino acids. The CDR3 bases are TGTGCCATCAGTGAGTCGGCACGGGGGGGCAGGACAGATACGCAGTATTTT. Its translation: CAISESARGGRTDTQYF.